This T cell receptor (beta chain) was recorded in a study of blood T cell repertoires in COVID-19. Study in general: Nucleic acid was either cDNA or gDNA, and it came from T cells, B-cell-depleted T cells, or PBMCs.

This clone showed up just a few times. V dropped 0 bases and J dropped 5; count of bases not matched to a gene: 6. This CDR3 is 15 amino acids long. Germline CDR1 is SQVTM and CDR2 is ANQGSEA. Original processing notes: Using reference gene primer amplification, nucleated cell counts were estimated. The protocol was immunoSEQ multiplex PCR, while the TCRdb copy is restricted to in-frame clones and leaves out a portion. V and J calls plus clone size are reproduced from that table; the DNA served to infer D and trimming. The sample holds roughly 430,000 clones; about 88% are singletons and the top ten take about 1.5%.

The receptor was derived from a woman under 30 who had been exposed to COVID-19. Source material: PBMCs or T cells enriched from blood (not recorded which). The chain employs TRBV29-1 and TRBJ1-3, with TRBD1 matching 8 bases. The CDR3 spells CSVEDDRGGRNTIYF. The CDR3 nucleotides are TGCAGCGTTGAAGATGACAGGGGCGGAAGAAACACCATATATTTT. Together with reference TRBV29-1 and TRBJ1-3, the CDR3 gives the full variable domain: SAVISQKPSRDICQRGTSLTIQCQVDSQVTMMFWYRQQPGQSLTLIATANQGSEATYESGFVIDKFPISRPNLTFSTLTVSNMSPEDSSIYLCSVEDDRGGRNTIYFGEGSWLTVV.